A selection of T cell receptor beta chains follows, all from one sample in a study of T cell changes during pregnancy in multiple sclerosis. Clones were sequenced by immunoSEQ multiplex PCR, and TCRdb holds only the in-frame ones, with some missing. The sample contains about 89,000 clones, 90% to 95% of which appear only once. Sequences were derived from peripheral blood, sampled in the third trimester of pregnancy. These receptors were obtained from a female donor with multiple sclerosis, enrolled in a pregnancy study. The CDR3 runs from the conserved cysteine through the conserved F or W. D genes are given only for firm matches. Clone size is stated in some rows and not others, as once, few, many or a class when expanded.

CDR3nt: TGTGCCAGCAGCTTATACATGAACACTGAAGCTTTCTTT
CDR3aa: CASSLYMNTEAFF
d_gene: .
v_gene: TRBV5-4
abundance: .
j_gene: TRBJ1-1

CDR3nt: TGTGCCAGTAGTATCCTAGCTGGCGGGAGCCGTTCCTACGAGCAGTACTTC
CDR3aa: CASSILAGGSRSYEQYF
d_gene: TRBD2
v_gene: TRBV19
abundance: .
j_gene: TRBJ2-7

CDR3nt: TGCGCCAGCAGTGAGCCAGGGGCGGACGAGCAGTACTTC
CDR3aa: CASSEPGADEQYF
d_gene: .
v_gene: TRBV10-1
abundance: few
j_gene: TRBJ2-7

CDR3nt: TGTGCCAGCAGTGTATGGCAGTTCACAGATACGCAGTATTTT
CDR3aa: CASSVWQFTDTQYF
d_gene: .
v_gene: TRBV2
abundance: .
j_gene: TRBJ2-3

CDR3nt: TGTGCCAGCAGAACCCAGGGGGGTGGAAACACCATATATTTT
CDR3aa: CASRTQGGGNTIYF
d_gene: TRBD1
v_gene: TRBV2
abundance: once
j_gene: TRBJ1-3

CDR3nt: TGTGCCAGCAGCTTCCAAGCGGGAGAGCAACACGAGCAGTACTTC
CDR3aa: CASSFQAGEQHEQYF
d_gene: TRBD2
v_gene: TRBV7-9
abundance: .
j_gene: TRBJ2-7

CDR3nt: TGTGCCAGCAGCTTAACTGAGGTTGAGCAGTTCTTC
CDR3aa: CASSLTEVEQFF
d_gene: .
v_gene: TRBV7-9
abundance: .
j_gene: TRBJ2-1

CDR3nt: TGTGCCAGCAGCCAGGCGGGAGTGGTTTACGAGCAGTACTTC
CDR3aa: CASSQAGVVYEQYF
d_gene: TRBD2
v_gene: TRBV14
abundance: .
j_gene: TRBJ2-7

CDR3nt: TGCGCCAGCAGCTTGCCTACTGGGACAGTAAGCTCCTACGAGCAGTACTTC
CDR3aa: CASSLPTGTVSSYEQYF
d_gene: TRBD1
v_gene: TRBV5-1
abundance: .
j_gene: TRBJ2-7

CDR3nt: TGTGCCAGCTCGACAGGGTCTGGAAACACCATATATTTT
CDR3aa: CASSTGSGNTIYF
d_gene: TRBD1
v_gene: TRBV27
abundance: .
j_gene: TRBJ1-3

CDR3nt: TGTGCTAGTGGTTTGGTACTGGCAGGGAGGCTCCCAGATACGCAGTATTTT
CDR3aa: CASGLVLAGRLPDTQYF
d_gene: .
v_gene: TRBV12-5
abundance: .
j_gene: TRBJ2-3

CDR3nt: TGTGCCAGCTCACCGTCACTTTGGCGGGAGGGCCTTGACGAGCAGTACTTC
CDR3aa: CASSPSLWREGLDEQYF
d_gene: TRBD2
v_gene: TRBV18
abundance: once
j_gene: TRBJ2-7

CDR3nt: TGTGCCAGCAGTCCTCCCGGGACAGGAAATTCCCGCTTC
CDR3aa: CASSPPGTGNSRF
d_gene: TRBD1
v_gene: TRBV28
abundance: .
j_gene: TRBJ1-2

CDR3nt: TGTGCCAGCTCACCGGGGAGGGATGTAGCTTTCTTT
CDR3aa: CASSPGRDVAFF
d_gene: .
v_gene: TRBV18
abundance: .
j_gene: TRBJ1-1

CDR3nt: TGCGCCAGCAGCCCATCCCGGGACAGGGATAGCTACACCTTC
CDR3aa: CASSPSRDRDSYTF
d_gene: TRBD1
v_gene: TRBV4-3
abundance: .
j_gene: TRBJ1-2

CDR3nt: TGTGCCAGCAGTTGGGGACTAGCGACAAGCTCCTACGAGCAGTACTTC
CDR3aa: CASSWGLATSSYEQYF
d_gene: TRBD2
v_gene: TRBV6-6
abundance: .
j_gene: TRBJ2-7

CDR3nt: TGTGCCAGCAGCACCTACTCGACAGGGGGCAAGGGCTACACCTTC
CDR3aa: CASSTYSTGGKGYTF
d_gene: TRBD1
v_gene: TRBV9
abundance: .
j_gene: TRBJ1-2

CDR3nt: TGCGCCAGCAGCCAAGTCGCTGCGGGAGGCCCCTCAGATACGCAGTATTTT
CDR3aa: CASSQVAAGGPSDTQYF
d_gene: TRBD2
v_gene: TRBV4-1
abundance: .
j_gene: TRBJ2-3

CDR3nt: TGTGCCAGCAGTTGGGCGCCAGGGGAAGAGACCCAGTACTTC
CDR3aa: CASSWAPGEETQYF
d_gene: .
v_gene: TRBV6-6
abundance: .
j_gene: TRBJ2-5

CDR3nt: TGTGCCAGCAGTAGAGGGACAGGGCTTTTTGGCGAGCAGTACTTC
CDR3aa: CASSRGTGLFGEQYF
d_gene: TRBD1
v_gene: TRBV6-5
abundance: .
j_gene: TRBJ2-7

CDR3nt: TGTGCCAGCAGTCACCAAAAGGCAGGGGTCGCGTCCTACGAGCAGTACTTC
CDR3aa: CASSHQKAGVASYEQYF
d_gene: .
v_gene: TRBV11-2
abundance: .
j_gene: TRBJ2-7

CDR3nt: TGTGCCAGTTCTCCCGGGACAGGGTACTATGGCTACACCTTC
CDR3aa: CASSPGTGYYGYTF
d_gene: TRBD1
v_gene: TRBV19
abundance: .
j_gene: TRBJ1-2

CDR3nt: TGTGCCAGTAGTATCGGAAGGGGACAGGGAAGCTATGGCTACACCTTC
CDR3aa: CASSIGRGQGSYGYTF
d_gene: TRBD1
v_gene: TRBV19
abundance: .
j_gene: TRBJ1-2

CDR3nt: TGTGCCAGCAGCTTTGACAGGGGGCCCTACGAGCAGTACTTC
CDR3aa: CASSFDRGPYEQYF
d_gene: TRBD1
v_gene: TRBV5-4
abundance: once
j_gene: TRBJ2-7

CDR3nt: TGCGCCAGCAGCCAAGAAGGCCAACAGTATCCCTTCTTC
CDR3aa: CASSQEGQQYPFF
d_gene: .
v_gene: TRBV4-1
abundance: once
j_gene: TRBJ2-1

CDR3nt: TGTGCCAGCAGCGAGGGGGATGGACTAGCGGCCTACTACGAGCAGTACTTC
CDR3aa: CASSEGDGLAAYYEQYF
d_gene: TRBD2
v_gene: TRBV9
abundance: .
j_gene: TRBJ2-7

CDR3nt: TGCAGCGTTGAAGATCCAGGACAGGAGTATGGCTACACCTTC
CDR3aa: CSVEDPGQEYGYTF
d_gene: TRBD1
v_gene: TRBV29-1
abundance: .
j_gene: TRBJ1-2

CDR3nt: TGCGCCAGCAGCTTGTCCGGGGACGAGCAGTACTTC
CDR3aa: CASSLSGDEQYF
d_gene: .
v_gene: TRBV5-1
abundance: .
j_gene: TRBJ2-7

CDR3nt: TGTGCCAGTAGCGACAATTATCAGCCCCAGCATTTT
CDR3aa: CASSDNYQPQHF
d_gene: .
v_gene: TRBV19
abundance: .
j_gene: TRBJ1-5

CDR3nt: TGTGCCAGCAGCCCCGCCGGGACAGGTCCGGCAAATGAAAAACTGTTTTTT
CDR3aa: CASSPAGTGPANEKLFF
d_gene: TRBD1
v_gene: TRBV13
abundance: .
j_gene: TRBJ1-4

CDR3nt: TGTGCCAGTTCCTCACTAGTGAACACTGAAGCTTTCTTT
CDR3aa: CASSSLVNTEAFF
d_gene: .
v_gene: TRBV19
abundance: few
j_gene: TRBJ1-1

CDR3nt: TGCGCCAGCAGGGTCGGAGGGCCGACGGAGACCCAGTACTTC
CDR3aa: CASRVGGPTETQYF
d_gene: .
v_gene: TRBV5-1
abundance: .
j_gene: TRBJ2-5

CDR3nt: TGTGCCTGGAACGTACAGACAAACACTGAAGCTTTCTTT
CDR3aa: CAWNVQTNTEAFF
d_gene: .
v_gene: TRBV30
abundance: few
j_gene: TRBJ1-1

CDR3nt: TGTGCCAGCGGTGCAGCTGAGAGCAATCAGCCCCAGCATTTT
CDR3aa: CASGAAESNQPQHF
d_gene: .
v_gene: TRBV6-1
abundance: .
j_gene: TRBJ1-5

CDR3nt: TGTGCCAGCAGCGCCACGGGACTTCAAGAGACCCAGTACTTC
CDR3aa: CASSATGLQETQYF
d_gene: .
v_gene: TRBV7-2
abundance: once
j_gene: TRBJ2-5

CDR3nt: TGTGCCACCTACAGGGGGCGAATAGCGGGTCCGCAAGAGACCCAGTACTTC
CDR3aa: CATYRGRIAGPQETQYF
d_gene: TRBD1
v_gene: TRBV2
abundance: .
j_gene: TRBJ2-5

CDR3nt: TGTGCCACACAGCTAGCGGGAGGGGAAGAGACCCAGTACTTC
CDR3aa: CATQLAGGEETQYF
d_gene: TRBD2
v_gene: TRBV15
abundance: .
j_gene: TRBJ2-5

CDR3nt: TGTGCCAGCAGCTCCGACATCTGGACAGGGGAGGATGGCTACACCTTC
CDR3aa: CASSSDIWTGEDGYTF
d_gene: TRBD1
v_gene: TRBV5-6
abundance: .
j_gene: TRBJ1-2

CDR3nt: TGTGCCAGCAGGGGGAGGAAAGCGAACACCGGGGAGCTGTTTTTT
CDR3aa: CASRGRKANTGELFF
d_gene: .
v_gene: TRBV6-5
abundance: .
j_gene: TRBJ2-2

CDR3nt: TGTGCCAGCAGCCAAGGCTGGCACGGGGAGCTGTTTTTT
CDR3aa: CASSQGWHGELFF
d_gene: .
v_gene: TRBV14
abundance: .
j_gene: TRBJ2-2

CDR3nt: TGTGCCAGCTCACCACCGGGGTGGGGCAGGAACAACAATGAGCAGTTCTTC
CDR3aa: CASSPPGWGRNNNEQFF
d_gene: .
v_gene: TRBV18
abundance: .
j_gene: TRBJ2-1

CDR3nt: TGTGCCAGCAGCTTAGCGCTACAAGAGACCCAGTACTTC
CDR3aa: CASSLALQETQYF
d_gene: .
v_gene: TRBV7-9
abundance: few
j_gene: TRBJ2-5

CDR3nt: TGCGCCAGCAGTGAATTAGCTAGCGGGGACTTCTTCCAAGAGACCCAGTACTTC
CDR3aa: CASSELASGDFFQETQYF
d_gene: TRBD2
v_gene: TRBV10-1
abundance: .
j_gene: TRBJ2-5

CDR3nt: TGTGCCAGCAGTTCGACACAGGGGGCCTACGAGCAGTACTTC
CDR3aa: CASSSTQGAYEQYF
d_gene: TRBD1
v_gene: TRBV28
abundance: .
j_gene: TRBJ2-7

CDR3nt: TGTGCCAGCACCCTCCTCGGGGGGACTTCCTATGGCTACACCTTC
CDR3aa: CASTLLGGTSYGYTF
d_gene: .
v_gene: TRBV5-4
abundance: .
j_gene: TRBJ1-2

CDR3nt: TGTGCCAGCTCACTACGGGGGAACACTGAAGCTTTCTTT
CDR3aa: CASSLRGNTEAFF
d_gene: .
v_gene: TRBV18
abundance: .
j_gene: TRBJ1-1

CDR3nt: TGTGCCAGCACCCCGGGCGGGAGGATCTACGAGCAGTACTTC
CDR3aa: CASTPGGRIYEQYF
d_gene: TRBD2
v_gene: TRBV7-2
abundance: .
j_gene: TRBJ2-7

CDR3nt: TGTGCCAGCAGCCCCCGGGGGGTAATTTCATCAGATACGCAGTATTTT
CDR3aa: CASSPRGVISSDTQYF
d_gene: TRBD2
v_gene: TRBV9
abundance: .
j_gene: TRBJ2-3

CDR3nt: TGTGCCATCAAAAGCGACGGTCAAGAGACCCAGTACTTC
CDR3aa: CAIKSDGQETQYF
d_gene: .
v_gene: TRBV10-3
abundance: few
j_gene: TRBJ2-5

CDR3nt: TGTGCCAGCAGTTTGACTCGAACTAATGAAAAACTGTTTTTT
CDR3aa: CASSLTRTNEKLFF
d_gene: .
v_gene: TRBV27
abundance: .
j_gene: TRBJ1-4

CDR3nt: TGTGCCAGCAGCTTAGCGGGGTCAGGGGGTAGCAATCAGCCCCAGCATTTT
CDR3aa: CASSLAGSGGSNQPQHF
d_gene: TRBD1
v_gene: TRBV7-8
abundance: .
j_gene: TRBJ1-5

CDR3nt: TGTGCCAGCAGTTACTCAGGGGCCTACGAGCAGTACTTC
CDR3aa: CASSYSGAYEQYF
d_gene: .
v_gene: TRBV6-6
abundance: .
j_gene: TRBJ2-7

CDR3nt: TGTGCCAGTAGTATTCGGGGGGGCGAGCAGTACTTC
CDR3aa: CASSIRGGEQYF
d_gene: TRBD2
v_gene: TRBV19
abundance: .
j_gene: TRBJ2-7

CDR3nt: TGTGCCAGCAGCACAGGGGTCAGGGCAGATACGCAGTATTTT
CDR3aa: CASSTGVRADTQYF
d_gene: TRBD1
v_gene: TRBV5-4
abundance: .
j_gene: TRBJ2-3

CDR3nt: TGCGCCAGCAGCTTGGACGGGGTGAACACCGGGGAGCTGTTTTTT
CDR3aa: CASSLDGVNTGELFF
d_gene: .
v_gene: TRBV5-1
abundance: .
j_gene: TRBJ2-2

CDR3nt: TGTGCCAGCAGCTTGGGGACAGGGTTGAATTATGGCTACACCTTC
CDR3aa: CASSLGTGLNYGYTF
d_gene: TRBD1
v_gene: TRBV5-4
abundance: .
j_gene: TRBJ1-2

CDR3nt: TGCGCCAGCAGCCAAGTCATAGCGACAGGGGGAAATGAAAAACTGTTTTTT
CDR3aa: CASSQVIATGGNEKLFF
d_gene: TRBD1
v_gene: TRBV4-1
abundance: .
j_gene: TRBJ1-4

CDR3nt: TGTGCCAGTAGTATCACGACAGGTGCTGAAGCTTTCTTT
CDR3aa: CASSITTGAEAFF
d_gene: .
v_gene: TRBV19
abundance: .
j_gene: TRBJ1-1